This record covers a single T cell receptor beta chain. Its antigen is not identified. This CDR3 is 15 amino acids long. Deletions cut 6 bases from V and 4 bases from J, with 13 bases between. The germline CDR1 and CDR2 sequences are MNHNS and SASEGT. Each CDR3 protein is one row after TCRdb ran MiXCR on the RT-PCR reads. In the table there are approximately 500,000 distinct CDR3 sequences, 14% of which are singletons. The data derive from a study of response to subunit inactivated influenza vaccine. The study's findings and limits: Few new T cells, the authors suggested, are recruited by each seasonal influenza vaccination.

This sequence originates from a man aged 45-65 years who received an inactivated influenza vaccine. This sequence joins TRBV6-1 and TRBJ1-6; no definite D call. Sequencing was performed on PBMCs from blood, taken about 12 days after vaccination. The CDR3 loop reads CASRRDNPYNSPLHF. In DNA form, the CDR3 reads TGTGCCAGCAGACGAGACAATCCATATAATTCACCCCTCCACTTT.